This T cell receptor (beta chain) was retrieved from a study of tumor and adjacent non-tumor tissue in lung cancer. Study-level background: Each sample yielded some 4 million productive TCRbeta reads on average. Study findings and constraints: Patients with more diverse tumor TCRs had worse survival. TCR diversity was significantly greater in tumor than normal lung tissue. Top 100 clones took a larger repertoire share in normal lung.

Three rounds of nested PCR, following a modified ARM-PCR protocol, produced the TCRbeta library. TCRdb reanalysed the multiplex PCR reads using MiXCR and keeps one entry per CDR3 protein. The sample lists about 110,000 distinct CDR3 sequences, about 61% occurring once. RNA was extracted from bulk tissue without any cell sorting. More than 3 cm separated this lung sample from the edge of the tumor. This clonotype was counted between two and nine times. Its antigen is unidentified. The CDR3 consists of 11 residues. The V gene lost 7 bases and the J gene lost 4 bases, with 8 bases spanning the gap. Germline V gene lookup returns CDR1 MDHEN and CDR2 SYDVKM.

The receptor was derived from a man aged 55 to 70 with non-small cell lung cancer. The sequencing sample was made of distant non-tumor lung tissue. This sequence joins TRBV28 and TRBJ2-7; D may be TRBD1 (5 bases). The CDR3 DNA follows: TGTGCCAGCAAGGGGTTTTACGAGCAGTACTTC. Protein product: CASKGFYEQYF.